Given below is one TCR beta chain in context. cDNA came from approximately 0.5 to 1 ug RNA primed by random hexamers. TCRdb re-analysed the immunoSEQ multiplex PCR reads in MiXCR, keeping a single row per CDR3 protein. The table includes a few hundred thousand distinct CDR3 sequences, 85% to 95% detected once. CDR3 length: 17 amino acids. V lost 4 bases to trimming and J lost 6 bases; unmatched junction nucleotides: 12. The sample comes from a study of CD8 T cells in Susac syndrome. TEMRA cells were enriched by FACS, while CD8+ and CD4+ T cells were obtained through a negative isolation that was performed magnetically.

The J gene is TRBJ2-1, the V gene TRBV23-1, with 10 bases identical to TRBD1. TRBV23-1 is filed as an ORF, its function uncertain. This receptor was identified in a human donor with multiple sclerosis. Material for sequencing was CD4+ T cells from PBMCs. The DNA of the CDR3 is TGCGCCAGCAGTCCCTCTAGACAGGGGGCGAGTGGCAATGAGCAGTTCTTC. Its translation is CASSPSRQGASGNEQFF.